These 18 T cell receptor beta chains originate from one sample sequenced in a study of cytomegalovirus exposure and HLA in healthy donors. The PCR ran on 60 Vbeta and 13 Jbeta primers. This table comes from immunoSEQ multiplex PCR, and its TCRdb copy is limited to in-frame clones, with some not included. The sample lists around 100,000 clones; roughly three quarters were seen once. The sample taken for sequencing was PBMCs. These receptors all stem from a woman younger than 30 in good health and CMV-seropositive.

Points on this clone: Compared with germline, one end of the junction differs, possibly owing to a read error. Other DNA variants within this sample encode the same CDR3. The J gene is TRBJ2-7, the V gene TRBV5-6; TRBD2 is a possible D gene (7 bases). The CDR3 runs 15 residues. CDR1 SGHDT and CDR2 YYEEEE come from the germline V gene. CDR3 nucleotide sequence: TGTGCCAGCAGCTTGTTGAAGGGGGGGGCCTACGAGCAATACTTC. Amino acids: CASSLLKGGAYEQYF.

The chain couples TRBV7-3 to TRBJ2-7, with D tentatively TRBD1 (5 bases). This CDR3 comprises 13 residues. V was trimmed by 4 bases and J by 1 base, leaving 8 bases between them. Germline V gene lookup returns CDR1 SGHTA and CDR2 FQGTGA. In nucleotides, the CDR3 is TGTGCCAGCAGCTATGACAGTTCCTACGAGCAGTACTTC. Protein product: CASSYDSSYEQYF.

The chain links TRBV28 to TRBJ2-2; 7 bases agree with TRBD2. The germline gives CDR1 MDHEN, CDR2 SYDVKM. The CDR3 sequence is 17 residues long. V lost 3 bases, J lost 0 bases, and 7 bases stayed unmatched. The CDR3 here is CASSLPAGTTNTGELFF. Here the CDR3 DNA reads TGTGCCAGCAGTTTGCCTGCTGGGACTACGAACACCGGGGAGCTGTTTTTT.

The chain is built from TRBV6-1 and TRBJ1-2; the D is unclear. The V and J ends lost 8 bases and 4 bases respectively, with 11 bases between them. Per the germline V gene, CDR1 is MNHNS and CDR2 is SASEGT. This CDR3 has 12 residues. The CDR3 DNA sequence: TGTGCCAGCCATCACCTCGGCTATGGCTACACCTTC. The encoded protein is CASHHLGYGYTF.

This clone has more than one count but fewer than ten. V usage is TRBV7-3 and J usage is TRBJ2-5, with 7 bases aligning to TRBD1. Germline V gene lookup returns CDR1 SGHTA and CDR2 FQGTGA. The trim removed 2 bases at V and 2 bases at J, leaving 5 bases unmatched. The CDR3 totals 15 residues. CDR3: CASSLSTGAQETQYF. In DNA form, the CDR3 reads TGTGCCAGCAGCTTATCTACAGGGGCGCAAGAGACCCAGTACTTC. Filled out from reference TRBV7-3 and TRBJ2-5, the complete variable domain reads GAGVSQTPSNKVTEKGKYVELRCDPISGHTALYWYRQSLGQGPEFLIYFQGTGAADDSGLPNDRFFAVRPEGSVSTLKIQRTERGDSAVYLCASSLSTGAQETQYFGPGTRLLVL.

This chain connects TRBV7-6 to TRBJ2-1, with TRBD2 matching over 13 bases. V shed 1 base, J shed 9 bases, and the junction held 6 bases outside the gene matches. Germline V gives CDR1 SGHVS, CDR2 FNYEAQ. This CDR3 is 16 amino acids long. As DNA, the CDR3 is TGTGCCAGCAGCTTAGGGGGGACTAGCGGGGTGGGTGAGCAGTTCTTC. It encodes CASSLGGTSGVGEQFF.

This clone was picked up one time. This chain connects TRBV20-1 to TRBJ1-3; D unclear. V was cut by 8 bases and J by 3 bases, with 8 bases left in between. Germline loops: CDR1 DFQATT, CDR2 SNEGSKA (reference sequence). The CDR3 sequence is 11 residues long. This CDR3 is CSPRSGNTIYF. CDR3 DNA: TGCAGTCCACGGAGTGGAAACACCATATATTTT.

This chain uses TRBV5-6 with TRBJ2-5; weak D call: TRBD1 (6 bases). Germline assignment: CDR1 SGHDT and CDR2 YYEEEE. Trimming pared 0 bases from V and 1 base from J, leaving 13 bases between. This CDR3 region has 16 residues. The CDR3 DNA is TGTGCCAGCAGCTTGGGTCGGGCCAGGGGCCAAGAGACCCAGTACTTC. This sequence encodes CASSLGRARGQETQYF.

The chain employs TRBV7-3 and TRBJ2-5, with unresolved D. V was pared by 5 bases and J by 5 bases, with 12 bases between. The CDR3 extends over 13 amino acids. Germline values: CDR1 SGHTA, CDR2 FQGTGA. The DNA of the CDR3 is TGTGCCAGCAGCCGACGGAGCCGGGAGACCCAGTACTTC. Translation gives CASSRRSRETQYF.

The chain is built from TRBV5-1 and TRBJ2-7; 13 bases are shared with TRBD2. The CDR3 covers 18 residues. Germline assignment: CDR1 SGHRS and CDR2 YFSETQ. The trim removed 0 bases at V and 3 bases at J, leaving 9 bases unmatched. CDR3 sequence reads: CASSLARTSGSIFYEQYF. DNA of the CDR3: TGCGCCAGCAGCTTGGCCCGGACTAGCGGGAGCATCTTCTACGAGCAGTACTTC.

The chain joins TRBV11-2 to TRBJ1-2; no reliable D call. Trimming took off 3 bases at V and 4 bases at J, with 6 bases between the two ends. This CDR3 has 12 residues. Germline V gives CDR1 SGHAT, CDR2 FQNNGV. CDR3 loop: CASSFRSYGYTF. CDR3 nucleotide sequence: TGTGCCAGCAGCTTTCGTAGCTATGGCTACACCTTC.

The CDR3 nucleotides are TGTGCCAGCAGCTTGGGACCAGGGGGAGGATATGGCTACACCTTC. Amino acids: CASSLGPGGGYGYTF. V usage is TRBV5-5 and J usage is TRBJ1-2; 7 bases line up with TRBD1. This CDR3 region has 15 residues. Per the germline V gene, CDR1 is SGHKS and CDR2 is YYEKEE (reference sequence). The ends lost 0 bases at V and 5 bases at J; junction bases unmatched: 7.

The CDR3 DNA follows: TGCGCCAGCCAGGAAGCGGGGGACGCCTACACCGGGGAGCTGTTTTTT. Its protein product is CASQEAGDAYTGELFF. V usage is TRBV5-1 and J usage is TRBJ2-2; 8 nucleotides match TRBD2. The CDR3 covers 16 residues. V was pared by 7 bases and J by 3 bases, with 11 bases of the junction left unmatched. Germline assignment: CDR1 SGHRS and CDR2 YFSETQ.

The chain couples TRBV6-4 to TRBJ2-7; TRBD1 matches at 8 bases. The germline CDR1 and CDR2 sequences are MRHNA and SNTAGT. This CDR3 has 15 residues. V lost 2 bases to trimming and J lost 5 bases; unmatched junction nucleotides: 8. DNA of the CDR3: TGTGCCAGCAGTGACCCTGACAGGGGTCCCCACGAGCAGTACTTC. Its protein is CASSDPDRGPHEQYF.

V is TRBV19 and J is TRBJ2-1; TRBD2 matches at 11 bases. Unmatched junction bases numbered 5, after V lost 4 bases and J lost 6 bases. Germline V gene data show CDR1 as LNHDA and CDR2 as SQIVND (reference sequence). The CDR3 runs to 15 residues. CDR3 nucleotides: TGTGCCAGTAGTACCTCCGGGACTAGCGGCAATGAGCAGTTCTTC. This encodes CASSTSGTSGNEQFF.

This clone was found a few times. V usage is TRBV6-1 and J usage is TRBJ2-7; TRBD1 matches at 10 bases. The CDR3 sequence is 18 residues long. Trimming at V came to 2 bases and at J to 0 bases, leaving 10 bases not matched to a gene. Germline lookup yields CDR1 MNHNS and CDR2 SASEGT. The DNA for the CDR3 is TGTGCCAGCAGTGAAAGGGGGACAGGGGCCTCCGACTCCTACGAGCAGTACTTC. It is translated as CASSERGTGASDSYEQYF.

V and J are TRBV7-6 and TRBJ2-1, with 11 bases aligning to TRBD1. The trim removed 5 bases at V and 6 bases at J, leaving 12 bases unmatched. The CDR3 runs to 17 residues. The germline CDR1 and CDR2 sequences are SGHVS and FNYEAQ. The CDR3 here is CASSHRVSGQGANEQFF. The CDR3 DNA reads TGTGCCAGCAGCCACCGTGTGAGCGGACAGGGGGCCAATGAGCAGTTCTTC.

The rearrangement joins TRBV30 to TRBJ1-4; D gene ambiguous. The V end was cut by 0 bases, the J end by 5 bases, with 13 bases between. CDR1 and CDR2 from the germline V gene are GTSNPN and SVGIG (reference sequence). The CDR3 has 15 residues. This CDR3 reads CAWSVPGVLNEKLFF. The DNA of the CDR3 is TGTGCCTGGAGTGTACCGGGAGTCCTCAATGAAAAACTGTTTTTT.